This T cell receptor (beta chain) is from a study of cytomegalovirus exposure and HLA in healthy donors. TCRdb keeps only in-frame clones here, not all; method: immunoSEQ multiplex PCR. The sample carries about 330,000 clones, around 90% recorded once. About this clone: Its antigen is unknown.

V shed 1 base and J shed 5 bases, with 9 bases lying between them. Germline V CDR1 and CDR2: MNHEY, SMNVEV (reference sequence). The CDR3 loop spans 14 amino acids. An approximately 120-subject validation cohort, separate from the roughly 680-subject first cohort, supplied the donors. Overall study findings and caveats: With high specificity and sensitivity, the classifier reportedly diagnosed cytomegalovirus status. The study labeled under 200 TCR beta chains cytomegalovirus-associated.

Sequencing was carried out using PBMCs. The TCR sequence derives from a woman in her twenties or thirties in good health and CMV-seropositive. V gene TRBV27 combines with J gene TRBJ1-5; D call uncertain. CDR3 bases: TGTGCCAGCAGTTTATTTGGCAGTTATCAGCCCCAGCATTTT. Its protein product is CASSLFGSYQPQHF.